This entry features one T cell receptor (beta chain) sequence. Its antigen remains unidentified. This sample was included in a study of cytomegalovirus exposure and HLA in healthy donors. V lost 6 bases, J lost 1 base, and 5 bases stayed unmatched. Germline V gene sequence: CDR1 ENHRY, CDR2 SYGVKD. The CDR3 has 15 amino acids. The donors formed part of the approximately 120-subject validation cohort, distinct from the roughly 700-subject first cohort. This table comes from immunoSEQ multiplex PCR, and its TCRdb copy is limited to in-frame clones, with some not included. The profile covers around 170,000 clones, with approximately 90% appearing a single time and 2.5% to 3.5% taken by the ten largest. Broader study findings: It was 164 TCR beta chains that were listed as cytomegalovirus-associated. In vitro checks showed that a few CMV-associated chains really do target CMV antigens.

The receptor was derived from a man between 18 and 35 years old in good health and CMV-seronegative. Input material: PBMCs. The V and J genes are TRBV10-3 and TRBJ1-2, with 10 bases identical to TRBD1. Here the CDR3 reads CAISRQGADNYGYTF. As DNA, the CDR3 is TGTGCCATCAGCCGACAGGGGGCCGATAACTATGGCTACACCTTC.